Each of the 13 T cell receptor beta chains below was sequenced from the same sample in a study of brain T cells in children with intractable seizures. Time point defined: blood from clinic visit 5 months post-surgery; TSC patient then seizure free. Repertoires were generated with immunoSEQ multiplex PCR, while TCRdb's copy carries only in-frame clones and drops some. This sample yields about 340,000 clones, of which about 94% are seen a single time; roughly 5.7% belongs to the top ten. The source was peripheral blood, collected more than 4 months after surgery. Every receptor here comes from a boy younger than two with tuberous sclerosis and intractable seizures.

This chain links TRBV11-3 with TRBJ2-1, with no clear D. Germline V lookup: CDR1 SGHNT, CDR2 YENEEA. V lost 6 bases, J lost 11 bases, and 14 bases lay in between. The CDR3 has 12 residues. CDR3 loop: CASRAGGAKQFF. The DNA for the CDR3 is TGTGCCAGCAGAGCCGGTGGCGCGAAGCAGTTCTTC.

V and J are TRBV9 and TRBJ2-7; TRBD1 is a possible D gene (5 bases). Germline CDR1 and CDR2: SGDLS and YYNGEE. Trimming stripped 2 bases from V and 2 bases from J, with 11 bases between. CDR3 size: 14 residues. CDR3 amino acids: CASSVGPVPYEQYF. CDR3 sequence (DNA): TGTGCCAGCAGCGTGGGGCCGGTCCCCTACGAGCAGTACTTC.

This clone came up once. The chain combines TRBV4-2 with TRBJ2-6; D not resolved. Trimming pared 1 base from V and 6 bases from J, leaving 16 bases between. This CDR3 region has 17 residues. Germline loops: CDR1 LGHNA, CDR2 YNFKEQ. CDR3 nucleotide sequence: TGTGCCAGCAGCCAAGCCCCGACCATACGAAAGGCCAACGTCCTGACTTTC. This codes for CASSQAPTIRKANVLTF.

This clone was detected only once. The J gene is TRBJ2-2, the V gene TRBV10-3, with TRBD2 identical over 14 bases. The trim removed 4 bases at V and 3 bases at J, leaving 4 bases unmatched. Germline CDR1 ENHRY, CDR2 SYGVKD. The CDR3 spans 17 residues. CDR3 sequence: CAISAGTSGSDTGELFF. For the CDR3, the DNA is TGTGCCATCAGTGCCGGGACTAGCGGGAGTGACACCGGGGAGCTGTTTTTT.

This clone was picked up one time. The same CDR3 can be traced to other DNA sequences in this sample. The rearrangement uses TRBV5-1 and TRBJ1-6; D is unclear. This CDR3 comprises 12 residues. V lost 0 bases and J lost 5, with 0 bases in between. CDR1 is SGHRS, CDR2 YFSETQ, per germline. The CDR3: CASSLDNSPLHF. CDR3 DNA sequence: TGCGCCAGCAGCTTGGATAATTCACCCCTCCACTTT.

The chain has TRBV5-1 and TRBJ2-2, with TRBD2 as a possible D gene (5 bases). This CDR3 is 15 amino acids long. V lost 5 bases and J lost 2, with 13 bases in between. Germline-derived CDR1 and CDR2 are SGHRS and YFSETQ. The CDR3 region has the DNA TGCGCCAGCAGTACGCGGAGGCAAAACACCGGGGAGCTGTTTTTT. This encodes CASSTRRQNTGELFF.

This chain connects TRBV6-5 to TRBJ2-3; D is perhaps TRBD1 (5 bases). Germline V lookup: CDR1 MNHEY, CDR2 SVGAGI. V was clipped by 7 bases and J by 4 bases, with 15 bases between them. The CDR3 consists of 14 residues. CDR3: CASTGQGRADTQYF. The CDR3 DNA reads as TGTGCCAGCACTGGCCAGGGCCGTGCAGATACGCAGTATTTT.

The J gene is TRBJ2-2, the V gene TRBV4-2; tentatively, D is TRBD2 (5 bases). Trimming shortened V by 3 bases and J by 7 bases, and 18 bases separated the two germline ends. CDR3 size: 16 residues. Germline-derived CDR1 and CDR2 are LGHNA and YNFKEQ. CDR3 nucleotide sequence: TGTGCCAGCAGCCAGGAAAACAGCGGATGGTTCGGGGAGCTGTTTTTT. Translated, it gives CASSQENSGWFGELFF.

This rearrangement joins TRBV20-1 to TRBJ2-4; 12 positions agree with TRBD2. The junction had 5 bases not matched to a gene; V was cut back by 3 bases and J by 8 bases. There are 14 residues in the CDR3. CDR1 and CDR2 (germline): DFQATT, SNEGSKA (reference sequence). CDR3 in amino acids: CSASRASGGDIQYF. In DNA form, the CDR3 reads TGCAGTGCTAGTCGGGCTAGCGGGGGGGACATTCAGTACTTC.

The CDR3 nucleotides read TGTGCCAGCAGTGACCGGCTGACAGGGCCTTACGAGCAGTACTTC. It is translated as CASSDRLTGPYEQYF. The V and J genes are TRBV6-6 and TRBJ2-7, with TRBD1 matching over 7 bases. This CDR3 contains 15 residues. The germline gives CDR1 MNHNY, CDR2 SVGAGI (reference sequence). With 5 bases clipped from V and 4 bases from J, the junction kept 11 bases outside the gene matches.

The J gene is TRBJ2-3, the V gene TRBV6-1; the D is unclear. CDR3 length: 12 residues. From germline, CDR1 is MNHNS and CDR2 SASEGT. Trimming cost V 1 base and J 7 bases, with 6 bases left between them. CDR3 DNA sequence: TGTGCCAGCAGTGAAGGGGGATATACGCAGTATTTT. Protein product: CASSEGGYTQYF.

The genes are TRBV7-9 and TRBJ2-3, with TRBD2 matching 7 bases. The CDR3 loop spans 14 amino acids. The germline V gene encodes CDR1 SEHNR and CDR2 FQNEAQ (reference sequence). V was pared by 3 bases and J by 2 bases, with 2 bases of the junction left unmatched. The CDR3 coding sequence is TGTGCCAGCAGCTTGGGACTACCCACAGATACGCAGTATTTT. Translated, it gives CASSLGLPTDTQYF.

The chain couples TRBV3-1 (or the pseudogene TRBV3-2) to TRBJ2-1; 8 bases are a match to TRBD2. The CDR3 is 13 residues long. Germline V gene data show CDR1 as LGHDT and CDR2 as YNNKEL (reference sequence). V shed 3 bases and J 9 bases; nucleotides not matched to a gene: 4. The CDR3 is CASSQGLEGEQFF. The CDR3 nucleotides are TGTGCCAGCAGCCAGGGACTAGAGGGTGAGCAGTTCTTC.